This T cell receptor beta chain was observed in a study of CD8 T cells in ankylosing spondylitis. The CDR3 contains 12 residues. Trimming removed 2 bases from V and 6 bases from J, with 8 bases in between. CDR1 and CDR2 (germline): ENHRY, SYGVKD. With regard to this clonotype: What it recognizes is unknown.

Regarding the study as a whole: Relatively scarce in peripheral blood, disease-linked clones were CD8+. The study identified a TCR beta motif of several highly homologous variants that appeared characteristic of ankylosing spondylitis blood. Reportedly, significant enrichment of disease-linked clones occurred in matched ankylosing spondylitis synovial fluid.

TCRdb independently ran MiXCR on the 5' RACE reads; one entry per CDR3 protein. Altogether a few hundred thousand distinct CDR3 sequences are present, over 15% being singletons, with the ten largest covering approximately 1%. This receptor was obtained from a male donor with ankylosing spondylitis. The sequenced sample consisted of blood, either unsorted or a sorted T cell fraction (not recorded which). V gene TRBV10-3 combines with J gene TRBJ2-7; the D gene is possibly TRBD1 (5 bases). CDR3 amino acids: CAISETGSEQYF. In DNA form, the CDR3 reads TGTGCCATCAGTGAGACAGGTTCCGAGCAGTACTTC.